This T cell receptor (beta chain) was captured in a study of technical replicates of blood from several donors. The V and J ends lost 7 bases and 11 bases, in that order; junction bases with no gene match: 11. CDR3 length: 15 residues. Germline V CDR1 and CDR2: MNHNS, SASEGT. TCRdb keeps only in-frame clones here, not all; method: immunoSEQ multiplex PCR. The sample includes 87,000 or so clones, about 91% of them seen just once. This clonotype was obtained from a human donor in good health. The sequencing sample was made of T cells isolated from PBMCs. This chain uses TRBV6-1 with TRBJ1-6, with 10 positions matching TRBD1. The CDR3 nucleotides are TGTGCCAGCACCTTAGACAGGGGGCCGAGGACACCCCTCCACTTT. This encodes CASTLDRGPRTPLHF.